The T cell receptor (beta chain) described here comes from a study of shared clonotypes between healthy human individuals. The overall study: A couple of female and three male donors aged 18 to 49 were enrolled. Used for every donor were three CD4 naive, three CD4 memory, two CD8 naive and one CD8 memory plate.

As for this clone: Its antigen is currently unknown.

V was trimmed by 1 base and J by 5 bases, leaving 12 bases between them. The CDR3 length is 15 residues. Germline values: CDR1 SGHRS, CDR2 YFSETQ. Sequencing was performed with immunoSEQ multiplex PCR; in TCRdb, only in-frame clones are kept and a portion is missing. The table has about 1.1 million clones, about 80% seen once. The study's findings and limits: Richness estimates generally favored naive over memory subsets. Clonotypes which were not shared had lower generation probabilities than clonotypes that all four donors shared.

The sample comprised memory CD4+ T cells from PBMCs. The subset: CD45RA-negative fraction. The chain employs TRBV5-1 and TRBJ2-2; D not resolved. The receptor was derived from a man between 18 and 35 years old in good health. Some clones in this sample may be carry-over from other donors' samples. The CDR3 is CASSLTPSSTGELFF. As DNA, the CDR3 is TGCGCCAGCAGCTTGACGCCATCCTCGACCGGGGAGCTGTTTTTT.